This TCR beta chain was captured in a study of CD4 T cells in relation to SARS-CoV-2 and coronaviruses. Study information: After less than eleven days of antigen culture, PBMC TCR beta CDR3s were sequenced.

V was clipped by 3 bases and J by 7 bases, with 7 bases between them. CDR3 length equals 11 residues. Germline values: CDR1 SGHTA, CDR2 FQGNSA. Unexposed donor CD4+ T cells date from about 2011-2018, before the COVID-19 pandemic. After ten to eleven days of culture, CD4+ T cells were isolated. Cells permitting, SARS-CoV-2 S/N and four cold-coronavirus spikes were tested on unexposed-donor CD4+ T cells. Remarks on this clone: Its antigen is unknown.

This table comes from immunoSEQ multiplex PCR, and its TCRdb copy is limited to in-frame clones, with some not included. This table holds about 22,000 clones, around 67% found once. Study-level findings and limits: SARS-CoV-2-driven expansion was significantly weaker in crossreactive than monoreactive clones.

The source material was CD4+ T cells from PBMCs, cultured in vitro. The origin of this receptor is a human donor in good health. The rearrangement uses TRBV7-2 and TRBJ2-7; D call uncertain. The DNA of the CDR3 is TGTGCCAGCAGCTTTCCAGATGAGCAGTACTTC. It yields the protein CASSFPDEQYF.